The 29 T cell receptor beta chains given below trace back to one sample, sequenced in a study of cytomegalovirus exposure and HLA in healthy donors (dated by TCRdb to about 2017). The method behind the library was the immunoSEQ multiplex PCR assay. A mixture of 60 forward primers for TCR Vbeta segments and 13 reverse primers for TCR Jbeta segments was used in the multiplex PCR. TCRdb re-hosts the immuneACCESS table, in-frame sequences only. Its copies lack some clones; in the studies checked, an unresolved V gene accounts for under half of them, and the cause for the rest is not known. This sample is represented by around 160,000 clones; 68% of them were singletons. The ten largest make up around 4.5% of the sample. The specimen sequenced was PBMCs. The receptors come from a woman between 18 and 30 years old in good health and CMV-seropositive.

The rearrangement links TRBV29-1 to TRBJ2-5; 8 nucleotides agree with TRBD2. Matching the DNA end better, TRBJ2-7 makes the J call doubtful. CDR3 size: 14 residues. Germline V lookup: CDR1 SQVTM, CDR2 ANQGSEA. CDR3 protein: CSVDEREGSHEQYF. CDR3 coding DNA: TGCAGCGTTGATGAACGGGAGGGATCCCACGAGCAGTACTTC.

This chain joins TRBV10-2 and TRBJ1-1; 8 nucleotides agree with TRBD1. The J segment lost 2 bases and the V segment lost 0 bases, leaving 29 bases of the junction unmatched. Germline loops: CDR1 WSHSY, CDR2 SAAADI. The CDR3 runs 24 residues. The CDR3 DNA reads as TGCGCCAGCAGTGAGTCTCTTATCCATAGGAATGAAGAAAGACAGGGGACTAAAAACACTGAAGCTTTCTTT. Translating it yields CASSESLIHRNEERQGTKNTEAFF.

This chain connects TRBV7-8 to TRBJ1-6, with 10 bases aligning to TRBD1. Unmatched junction bases numbered 9, after V lost 7 bases and J lost 9 bases. From germline, CDR1 is SGHVS and CDR2 FQNEAQ. This CDR3 has 15 residues. The CDR3 loop reads CASTMAGTGASPLHF. In DNA, the CDR3 is TGTGCCAGCACCATGGCCGGGACAGGGGCTTCACCCCTCCACTTT.

V and J are TRBV28 and TRBJ1-2; D not certain. V was pared by 5 bases and J by 2 bases, with 12 bases between. This CDR3 is 14 amino acids long. Germline V lookup: CDR1 MDHEN, CDR2 SYDVKM. The chain's CDR3 is CASSLAILNYGYTF. CDR3 nucleotide sequence: TGTGCCAGCAGTCTGGCAATCTTGAACTATGGCTACACCTTC.

The chain employs TRBV7-9 and TRBJ1-2, with TRBD1 matching over 7 bases. With 3 bases clipped from V and 0 bases from J, the junction kept 4 bases outside the gene matches. The germline CDR1 and CDR2 sequences are SEHNR and FQNEAQ (reference sequence). This CDR3 spans 15 amino acids. The DNA of the CDR3 is TGTGCCAGCAGCTTCTCGGGACAGCCTAACTATGGCTACACCTTC. Translating it yields CASSFSGQPNYGYTF.

In this sample, this clone turned up a few times. The rearrangement links TRBV19 to TRBJ2-1, with TRBD2 matching 9 bases. The CDR3 contains 15 residues. Germline-derived CDR1 and CDR2 are LNHDA and SQIVND (reference sequence). With V trimmed by 4 bases and J by 9 bases, 10 bases remained unmatched. The CDR3 DNA reads TGTGCCAGTAGTACCCCTCGACTAGCGGTGGGTGAGCAGTTCTTC. Its translation: CASSTPRLAVGEQFF.

This clone was recorded a few times. The chain has TRBV28 and TRBJ1-2; TRBD1 might be the D (5 bases). CDR1 and CDR2 from the germline V gene are MDHEN and SYDVKM. The CDR3 extends over 16 amino acids. The V end was cut by 0 bases, the J end by 5 bases, with 16 bases between. CDR3 region: CASSLWGLGGGYGYTF. CDR3 coding DNA: TGTGCCAGCAGTTTATGGGGGTTGGGGGGTGGATATGGCTACACCTTC.

The chain recombines TRBV19 with TRBJ2-7; a weak D match, TRBD2 (6 bases). Germline CDR1 and CDR2: LNHDA and SQIVND (reference sequence). Deletions cut 1 base from V and 4 bases from J, with 8 bases between. The CDR3 runs 13 residues. CDR3 nucleotide sequence: TGTGCCAGTAGTATAGCGGGAGAATACGAGCAGTACTTC. As protein: CASSIAGEYEQYF. Full variable domain (rest looked up from reference TRBV19 and TRBJ2-7): DGGITQSPKYLFRKEGQNVTLSCEQNLNHDAMYWYRQDPGQGLRLIYYSQIVNDFQKGDIAEGYSVSREKKESFPLTVTSAQKNPTAFYLCASSIAGEYEQYFGPGTRLTVT.

The rearrangement links TRBV7-8 to TRBJ2-1, with TRBD2 identical over 10 bases. CDR1 is SGHVS, CDR2 FQNEAQ, per germline. After removal of 5 bases from V and 3 bases from J, the junction contained 1 base not matched to a gene. This CDR3 is 14 amino acids long. The CDR3 spells CASSQREGYNEQFF. The CDR3, as DNA: TGTGCCAGCAGCCAGCGGGAGGGCTACAATGAGCAGTTCTTC.

CDR3 amino acids: CASSSGGTTDYEQYF. CDR3 DNA sequence: TGTGCCAGCAGCTCTGGGGGGACTACTGACTACGAGCAGTACTTC. V gene TRBV5-4 combines with J gene TRBJ2-7, with TRBD2 matching over 7 bases. Losses at the gene ends were 3 bases for V and 3 bases for J; bases not matched to a gene: 9. Germline V gives CDR1 SGHNT, CDR2 YYREEE (reference sequence). This CDR3 is built from 15 residues.

V is TRBV7-2 and J is TRBJ1-1; D remains unclear. V lost 5 bases and J 5 bases, leaving 15 bases between the germline ends. The CDR3 runs to 14 residues. Germline V gene data show CDR1 as SGHTA and CDR2 as FQGNSA. The CDR3 protein is CASSPNHGYTEAFF. Here the CDR3 DNA reads TGTGCCAGCAGCCCAAATCACGGTTATACTGAAGCTTTCTTT. Full variable domain (remainder filled in from reference TRBV7-2 and TRBJ1-1): GAGVSQSPSNKVTEKGKDVELRCDPISGHTALYWYRQSLGQGLEFLIYFQGNSAPDKSGLPSDRFSAERTGGSVSTLTIQRTQQEDSAVYLCASSPNHGYTEAFFGQGTRLTVV.

This chain joins TRBV10-3 and TRBJ2-5; D is possibly TRBD1 (5 bases). Deletions cut 10 bases from V and 5 bases from J, with 26 bases between. The germline V gene encodes CDR1 ENHRY and CDR2 SYGVKD. There are 16 residues in the CDR3. CDR3 in amino acids: CATSLFGSQGSETQYF. The CDR3, as DNA: TGTGCCACCTCCCTTTTTGGCTCCCAGGGTTCTGAGACCCAGTACTTC.

The chain is built from TRBV5-6 and TRBJ2-4; 11 bases fit TRBD1. V shed 3 bases, J shed 9 bases, and the junction held 5 bases outside the gene matches. Germline loops: CDR1 SGHDT, CDR2 YYEEEE. The CDR3 is made up of 14 amino acids. The DNA for the CDR3 is TGTGCCAGCAGCTCCGGACAGGGGGCAGGCATTCAGTACTTC. It yields the protein CASSSGQGAGIQYF.

The V gene is TRBV11-2, the J gene TRBJ2-7; weak D call: TRBD1 (5 bases). V was cut by 6 bases and J by 3 bases, with 15 bases left in between. Per the germline V gene, CDR1 is SGHAT and CDR2 is FQNNGV. The length of the CDR3 is 14 residues. For the CDR3, the DNA is TGTGCCAGCAGTCGCGGACAATCCCTCTACGAGCAGTACTTC. This sequence encodes CASSRGQSLYEQYF.

This clone has more than one count but fewer than ten. This chain joins TRBV29-1 and TRBJ2-7; D might be TRBD2 (8 bases). The CDR3 runs to 14 residues. V was cut by 6 bases and J by 3 bases, with 18 bases left in between. From germline, CDR1 is SQVTM and CDR2 ANQGSEA. The CDR3 DNA is TGCAGCGTCGCAAAGGGGGCGGGAGGCTACGAGCAGTACTTC. It specifies CSVAKGAGGYEQYF.

V usage is TRBV7-9 and J usage is TRBJ2-5; weak D call: TRBD1 (5 bases). Germline CDR1 is SEHNR and CDR2 is FQNEAQ (reference sequence). This CDR3 is built from 14 residues. V lost 4 bases and J 1 base, leaving 10 bases between the germline ends. The CDR3 spells CASSSPGSQETQYF. The CDR3 DNA is TGTGCCAGCAGCTCCCCAGGGTCCCAAGAGACCCAGTACTTC.

V usage is TRBV7-2 and J usage is TRBJ1-1; 9 bases fit TRBD1. In germline, CDR1 is SGHTA, CDR2 FQGNSA. V lost 3 bases to trimming and J lost 4 bases; unmatched junction nucleotides: 12. The CDR3 totals 17 residues. The CDR3 sequence is CASSFSPTGGLGTEAFF. CDR3 in DNA: TGTGCCAGCAGCTTTAGCCCAACAGGGGGCTTAGGCACTGAAGCTTTCTTT.

V gene TRBV28 combines with J gene TRBJ2-7, with 12 bases identical to TRBD1. Germline CDR1 is MDHEN and CDR2 is SYDVKM. The trim removed 4 bases at V and 2 bases at J, leaving 0 bases unmatched. The CDR3 totals 14 residues. CDR3 loop: CASSWDRGPYEQYF. CDR3 nucleotide sequence: TGTGCCAGCAGTTGGGACAGGGGGCCCTACGAGCAGTACTTC.

The chain links TRBV6-1 to TRBJ1-5; D ambiguous. Deletions cut 2 bases from V and 5 bases from J, with 10 bases between. CDR3 size: 14 residues. Germline assignment: CDR1 MNHNS and CDR2 SASEGT. CDR3 DNA: TGTGCCAGCAGTGAAATCGTCTCGGATCAGCCCCAGCATTTT. Encoded protein: CASSEIVSDQPQHF.

This clone has just a few counts. The chain is built from TRBV7-2 and TRBJ2-1; possible D gene TRBD2, 5 bases. The CDR3 is made up of 18 amino acids. V was pared by 5 bases and J by 8 bases, with 28 bases between. Germline loops: CDR1 SGHTA, CDR2 FQGNSA. CDR3: CASSGRYGVVAKSDEQFF. CDR3 sequence (DNA): TGTGCCAGCAGCGGTAGGTACGGGGTGGTAGCGAAGAGTGATGAGCAGTTCTTC.

The chain uses TRBV5-1 and TRBJ2-1, with D tentatively TRBD1 (6 bases). V shed 4 bases and J shed 6 bases, with 14 bases lying between them. This CDR3 region has 14 residues. Germline values: CDR1 SGHRS, CDR2 YFSETQ. CDR3 sequence: CASSQDRLTNEQFF. In DNA, the CDR3 is TGCGCCAGCAGCCAGGACAGACTAACCAATGAGCAGTTCTTC.

This clone was observed once. The chain joins TRBV7-9 to TRBJ2-5, with 10 bases lining up with TRBD2. Germline CDR1 SEHNR, CDR2 FQNEAQ (reference sequence). CDR3 length: 15 amino acids. The junction had 8 bases not matched to a gene; V was cut back by 6 bases and J by 4 bases. This chain's CDR3 is CASRAGTSDTETQYF. In DNA form, the CDR3 reads TGTGCCAGCAGGGCCGGGACTAGCGATACAGAGACCCAGTACTTC.

The chain employs TRBV2 and TRBJ2-3; 15 positions agree with TRBD2. This CDR3 spans 18 amino acids. Germline trimming cut 6 bases from V and 4 bases from J; bases unmatched to any gene: 11. Germline V lookup: CDR1 SNHLY, CDR2 FYNNEI. CDR3 loop: CASRGGLAGGPGADTQYF. The CDR3 DNA reads as TGTGCCAGCAGAGGGGGACTAGCGGGAGGACCGGGCGCAGATACGCAGTATTTT.

The chain links TRBV27 to TRBJ1-1, with D unclear. Trimming cost V 8 bases and J 3 bases, with 16 bases left between them. The CDR3 extends over 14 amino acids. Germline lookup yields CDR1 MNHEY and CDR2 SMNVEV (reference sequence). Here the CDR3 reads CASGYQASDTEAFF. Here the CDR3 DNA reads TGTGCCAGCGGGTATCAGGCGTCGGACACTGAAGCTTTCTTT.

This rearrangement joins TRBV29-1 to TRBJ2-7, with D possibly matching TRBD2 (7 bases). Germline CDR1 and CDR2: SQVTM and ANQGSEA. The V and J ends lost 6 bases and 1 base respectively, with 16 bases between them. CDR3 size: 14 residues. This chain's CDR3 is CSVETGLVSYEQYF. CDR3 nucleotides: TGCAGCGTGGAGACAGGACTAGTTTCCTACGAGCAGTACTTC.

The chain employs TRBV6-1 and TRBJ2-7; D ambiguous. From germline, CDR1 is MNHNS and CDR2 SASEGT. The CDR3 loop spans 12 amino acids. V lost 5 bases to trimming and J lost 3 bases, with 8 bases between them. The CDR3 sequence: CASSPSGYEQYF. The DNA for the CDR3 is TGTGCCAGCAGTCCCTCGGGCTACGAGCAGTACTTC.

The V and J genes are TRBV30 and TRBJ1-4, with D possibly being TRBD1 (5 bases). Germline V lookup: CDR1 GTSNPN, CDR2 SVGIG (reference sequence). The CDR3 spans 14 residues. V lost 3 bases and J 4 bases, leaving 12 bases between the germline ends. CDR3 nucleotide sequence: TGTGCCTGGAGGCCAGGGATTGGTAATGAAAAACTGTTTTTT. Translated: CAWRPGIGNEKLFF.

This clone was observed a few times. V and J are TRBV27 and TRBJ2-7, with D possibly TRBD2 on 6 matching bases. CDR3 length: 14 amino acids. Trimming left V 6 bases short and J 1 base short, with 13 bases between. Germline CDR1 is MNHEY and CDR2 is SMNVEV (reference sequence). The CDR3 spells CASRGTRVSYEQYF. Written as DNA, the CDR3 is TGTGCCAGCAGAGGGACTCGTGTGTCCTACGAGCAGTACTTC.

V is TRBV11-1 and J is TRBJ2-2; 9 bases are a match to TRBD2. J was trimmed by 3 bases and V by 3 bases; bases with no gene match: 11. The CDR3 runs to 18 residues. Germline V CDR1 and CDR2: SGHAT, FQDESV (reference sequence). The CDR3 is CASSFLAGGPRDTGELFF. DNA of the CDR3: TGTGCCAGCAGCTTTCTGGCGGGAGGGCCAAGGGACACCGGGGAGCTGTTTTTT. Based on the CDR3 plus reference TRBV11-1 and TRBJ2-2, the full variable domain is EAEVAQSPRYKITEKSQAVAFWCDPISGHATLYWYRQILGQGPELLVQFQDESVVDDSQLPKDRFSAERLKGVDSTLKIQPAELGDSAMYLCASSFLAGGPRDTGELFFGEGSRLTVL.